This T cell receptor (beta chain) came from a study of glioma-infiltrating T cells after dendritic cell vaccination. PBMC sampling occurred before vaccination, two weeks after the third dose, and at progression. Germline loops: CDR1 LGHNA, CDR2 YNFKEQ. The CDR3 loop spans 15 amino acids. Germline trimming cut 4 bases from V and 7 bases from J; bases unmatched to any gene: 6. Data came from immunoSEQ multiplex PCR; TCRdb stores just in-frame clones and leaves some out. The data contain fewer than 85,000 clones, about 87% of them singletons. Source: blood, taken before dendritic cell vaccination. This TCR came from a human donor with glioblastoma. The V gene is TRBV4-2, the J gene TRBJ1-4; 10 nucleotides align to TRBD1. For the CDR3, the DNA is TGTGCCAGCAGCCCAGCGGGGGACAGGGGTGAAAAACTGTTTTTT. This sequence encodes CASSPAGDRGEKLFF.